This TCR beta chain was found in a study of blood T cell repertoires in COVID-19. Study-wide background: Sites in the United States, Italy and Spain provided acute and convalescent COVID-19 samples.

In the original workflow: Estimates of nucleated cell counts were drawn from the amplification of reference gene primers. Clones were sequenced by immunoSEQ multiplex PCR, and TCRdb holds only the in-frame ones, with some missing. V, J and clone size were drawn from that table, and D and trimming were deduced from the DNA. The sample shows about 15,000 clones, 65% to 90% of them seen only once. The sample was peripheral blood. The sequence came from a woman in her forties or fifties with active or convalescent COVID-19.

Written as DNA, the CDR3 is TGTGCCAGCAGTTATCGGGGAGGGGGGCTCAATGAGCAGTTCTTC. This sequence encodes CASSYRGGGLNEQFF. J is TRBJ2-1 and V is TRBV6-5, with D possibly TRBD2 on 7 matching bases. The CDR3 has 15 residues. CDR1 is MNHEY and CDR2 is SVGAGI in the germline V gene. The germline V and J ends were trimmed by 3 bases and 6 bases, with 15 bases remaining between them.